This T cell receptor beta chain was documented in a study of blood T cell repertoires in COVID-19. Study-wide context: Acute and convalescent COVID-19 specimens originated in the United States, Italy and Spain.

Regarding this clone: Other DNA sequences of this sample code for an identical CDR3.

TCRdb's table, derived via immunoSEQ multiplex PCR, lists solely in-frame clones and lacks some. Among tens of thousands of clones listed, 90% were seen once. The CDR3 is 15 residues long. Per germline, CDR1 MNHEY and CDR2 SMNVEV (reference sequence). Germline trimming cut 4 bases from V and 1 base from J; bases unmatched to any gene: 4. This clonotype was sampled from a human donor in a cohort sampled during active COVID-19. The chain is built from TRBV27 and TRBJ1-2, with TRBD1 identical over 9 bases. The sample was peripheral blood. CDR3 in amino acids: CASSSPGQGNYGYTF. Here the CDR3 DNA reads TGTGCCAGCAGTTCGCCGGGACAGGGTAACTATGGCTACACCTTC.